This T cell receptor (beta chain) was observed in a study of regulatory T cells in long-lasting Graves disease. This sample's time point: newly diagnosed GD, antithyroid drugs for less than 3 months. PBMCs were the source of the RNA used for TCR sequencing. iRepertoire HTBI primers and Arm-PCR of CDR3 regions built TCR beta libraries. Each CDR3 protein gets one entry after TCRdb re-called the multiplex PCR reads with MiXCR. The sample lists approximately 270,000 distinct CDR3 sequences; about 18% were seen once. CDR1 SGDLS and CDR2 YYNGEE come from the germline V gene. The CDR3 contains 15 residues. V lost 0 bases, J lost 0 bases, and 7 bases lay in between. This clonotype was observed many times. This same sample was also part of a study on T cells in Graves' hyperthyroidism and ophthalmopathy.

The sample was peripheral blood mononuclear cells (PBMCs), taken at new diagnosis, from a patient treated with antithyroid drugs. The rearrangement uses TRBV9 and TRBJ1-5; D call uncertain. The receptor's source is a young woman with Graves disease. CDR3: CASSVDAGSNQPQHF. The CDR3 nucleotides read TGTGCCAGCAGCGTAGATGCGGGTAGCAATCAGCCCCAGCATTTT.